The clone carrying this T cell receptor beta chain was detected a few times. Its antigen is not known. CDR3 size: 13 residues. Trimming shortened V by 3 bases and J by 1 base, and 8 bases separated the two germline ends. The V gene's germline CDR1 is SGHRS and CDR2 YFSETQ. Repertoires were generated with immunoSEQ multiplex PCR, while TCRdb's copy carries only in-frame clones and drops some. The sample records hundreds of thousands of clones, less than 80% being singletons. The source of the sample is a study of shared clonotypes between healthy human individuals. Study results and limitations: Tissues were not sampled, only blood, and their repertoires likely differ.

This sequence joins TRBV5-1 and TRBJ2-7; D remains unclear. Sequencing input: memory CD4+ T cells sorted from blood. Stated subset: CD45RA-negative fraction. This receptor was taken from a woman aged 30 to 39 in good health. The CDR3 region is CASSSSRSYEQYF. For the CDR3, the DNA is TGCGCCAGCAGCTCCTCCCGTTCCTACGAGCAGTACTTC. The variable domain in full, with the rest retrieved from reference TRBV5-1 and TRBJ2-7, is KAGVTQTPRYLIKTRGQQVTLSCSPISGHRSVSWYQQTPGQGLQFLFEYFSETQRNKGNFPGRFSGRQFSNSRSEMNVSTLELGDSALYLCASSSSRSYEQYFGPGTRLTVT.